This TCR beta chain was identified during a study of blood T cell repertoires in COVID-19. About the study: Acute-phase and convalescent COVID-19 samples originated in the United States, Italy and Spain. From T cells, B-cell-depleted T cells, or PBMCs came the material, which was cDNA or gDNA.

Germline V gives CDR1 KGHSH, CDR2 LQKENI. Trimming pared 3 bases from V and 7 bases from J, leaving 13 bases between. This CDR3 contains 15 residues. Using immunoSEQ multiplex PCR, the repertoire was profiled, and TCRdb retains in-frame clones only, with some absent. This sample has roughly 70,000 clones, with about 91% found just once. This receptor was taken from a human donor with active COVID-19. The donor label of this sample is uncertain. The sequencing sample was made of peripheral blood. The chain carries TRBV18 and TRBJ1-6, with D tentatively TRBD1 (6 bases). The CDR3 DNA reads TGTGCCAGCTCACCCGCTGACAGGCTGAATTCACCCCTCCACTTT. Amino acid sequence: CASSPADRLNSPLHF.